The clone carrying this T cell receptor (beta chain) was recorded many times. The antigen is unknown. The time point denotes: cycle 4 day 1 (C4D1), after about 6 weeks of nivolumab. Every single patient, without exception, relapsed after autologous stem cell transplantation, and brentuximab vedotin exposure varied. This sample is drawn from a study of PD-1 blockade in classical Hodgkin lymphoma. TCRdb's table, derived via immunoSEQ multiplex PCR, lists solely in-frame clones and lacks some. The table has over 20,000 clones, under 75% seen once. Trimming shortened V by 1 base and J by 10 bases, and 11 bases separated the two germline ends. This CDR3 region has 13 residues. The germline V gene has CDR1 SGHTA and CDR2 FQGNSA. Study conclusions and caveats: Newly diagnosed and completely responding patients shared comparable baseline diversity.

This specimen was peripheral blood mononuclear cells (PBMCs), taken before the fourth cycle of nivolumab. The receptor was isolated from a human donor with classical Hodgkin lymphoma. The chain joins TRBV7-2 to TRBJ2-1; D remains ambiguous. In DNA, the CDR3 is TGTGCCAGCAGCTTAGAGATCCAATTGGAGCAGTTCTTC. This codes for CASSLEIQLEQFF.